These 9 T cell receptor beta chains originate from one sample sequenced in a study of CD8 T cells in ankylosing spondylitis. TCRdb independently ran MiXCR on the 5' RACE reads; one entry per CDR3 protein. This table holds approximately 340,000 distinct CDR3 sequences, roughly 14% found once. Source material: blood, either unsorted or a sorted T cell fraction (not recorded which). These receptors were collected from a male donor with ankylosing spondylitis or in good health (not recorded which).

V is TRBV27 and J is TRBJ1-1, with no clear D. Germline CDR1 and CDR2: MNHEY and SMNVEV (reference sequence). CDR3 length: 15 residues. The V and J ends lost 3 bases and 5 bases respectively, with 16 bases between them. CDR3 sequence reads: CASSLSPPGRTEAFF. Written as DNA, the CDR3 is TGTGCCAGCAGTTTGTCCCCCCCGGGAAGGACTGAAGCTTTCTTT.

This clonotype was counted ten times or more. The rearrangement links TRBV7-2 to TRBJ1-1; TRBD1 agrees at 7 bases. V gave up 0 bases and J gave up 1 base; unmatched junction bases: 14. From germline, CDR1 is SGHTA and CDR2 FQGNSA. This CDR3 region has 19 residues. The CDR3 reads CASSLALTGPGVPNTEAFF. CDR3 nucleotides: TGTGCCAGCAGCTTAGCCCTGACAGGGCCCGGGGTCCCGAACACTGAAGCTTTCTTT.

Many counts were recorded for this clonotype. The chain carries TRBV5-1 and TRBJ1-1, with unresolved D. V was trimmed by 4 bases and J by 4 bases, leaving 17 bases between them. CDR3 length: 15 residues. Germline V gene data show CDR1 as SGHRS and CDR2 as YFSETQ. This chain's CDR3 is CASSPDQTGRTEAFF. In nucleotides, the CDR3 is TGCGCCAGCAGCCCCGACCAGACCGGGCGCACTGAAGCTTTCTTT.

The rearrangement links TRBV5-1 to TRBJ2-7; a weak D match, TRBD1 (5 bases). The CDR3 is made up of 14 amino acids. V was clipped by 4 bases and J by 0 bases, with 11 bases between them. CDR1 SGHRS and CDR2 YFSETQ come from the germline V gene. CDR3 sequence (DNA): TGCGCCAGCAGCCTCATTCAGGGCTCCTACGAGCAGTACTTC. Its translation: CASSLIQGSYEQYF.

This chain's CDR3 is CASSEEAVSGANVLTF. Here the CDR3 DNA reads TGTGCCAGCAGTGAAGAGGCGGTCTCTGGGGCCAACGTCCTGACTTTC. The J gene is TRBJ2-6, the V gene TRBV6-1; no firm D call. The ends were cut back, 1 base at V and 0 bases at J, with 7 bases in the middle. Germline-derived CDR1 and CDR2 are MNHNS and SASEGT. The CDR3 has 16 amino acids.

This clonotype was seen at least ten times. The V gene is TRBV12-3 or TRBV12-4, the J gene TRBJ1-2; 8 positions match TRBD1. V gave up 6 bases and J gave up 8 bases; unmatched junction bases: 11. This CDR3 contains 14 residues. In DNA, the CDR3 is TGTGCCAGCAGCCCCGGACAGGGTCCCCTAGGCTACACCTTC. This encodes CASSPGQGPLGYTF.

This clonotype showed up just a few times. V gene TRBV4-1 combines with J gene TRBJ2-1, with 13 bases matching TRBD2. Looked up from germline, CDR1 is MGHRA and CDR2 is YSYEKL. Unmatched junction bases numbered 10, after V lost 3 bases and J lost 8 bases. The CDR3 sequence is 17 residues long. In nucleotides, the CDR3 is TGCGCCAGCAGCCACCAGAGGACTAGCGGGAGTGGGGATGAGCAGTTCTTC. It specifies CASSHQRTSGSGDEQFF.

The chain uses TRBV19 and TRBJ2-1; D tentatively reads TRBD1 or TRBD2 (5 bases each). The length of the CDR3 is 16 residues. V was trimmed by 3 bases and J by 4 bases, leaving 16 bases between them. The germline CDR1 and CDR2 sequences are LNHDA and SQIVND (reference sequence). CDR3: CASSIPGPTYYNEQFF. In DNA, the CDR3 is TGTGCCAGTAGTATCCCGGGGCCAACTTATTACAATGAGCAGTTCTTC.

V gene TRBV4-1 combines with J gene TRBJ1-1, with D possibly matching TRBD1 (5 bases). The germline gives CDR1 MGHRA, CDR2 YSYEKL. With 1 base removed from V and 7 bases from J, the gap between germline ends came to 13 bases. CDR3 length: 14 residues. CDR3 region: CASSQVGAGIEAFF. In DNA, the CDR3 is TGCGCCAGCAGCCAAGTAGGGGCAGGGATTGAAGCTTTCTTT.